The 10 T cell receptor beta chains in this list originate from one sample, sequenced in a study of blood T cell repertoires in COVID-19. Assay: immunoSEQ multiplex PCR; the TCRdb copy retains only in-frame clones and omits some. The sample carries some 75,000 clones, 80% recorded once. The source material was peripheral blood. All receptors derive from a man aged 50-59 years with COVID-19, enrolled during active disease.

CDR3: CASSGQGGRLYEQYF. The CDR3 coding sequence is TGTGCCAGTAGTGGACAGGGGGGAAGGCTCTACGAGCAGTACTTC. The chain links TRBV19 to TRBJ2-7; 10 nucleotides line up with TRBD1. Germline values: CDR1 LNHDA, CDR2 SQIVND (reference sequence). This CDR3 comprises 15 residues. With 5 bases clipped from V and 3 bases from J, the junction kept 7 bases outside the gene matches.

The chain recombines TRBV28 with TRBJ2-3; the match to TRBD2 covers 7 bases. V shed 2 bases, J shed 5 bases, and the junction held 7 bases outside the gene matches. CDR1 is MDHEN and CDR2 is SYDVKM in the germline V gene. This CDR3 has 15 residues. This CDR3 reads CASSLQERTRDTQYF. CDR3 nucleotides: TGTGCCAGCAGTTTACAGGAGAGGACTAGAGATACGCAGTATTTT.

This chain connects TRBV10-3 to TRBJ1-1; possibly TRBD1 for D (6 bases). CDR3 length: 14 amino acids. V lost 4 bases, J lost 2 bases, and 11 bases lay in between. In germline, CDR1 is ENHRY, CDR2 SYGVKD. CDR3 amino acids: CAISGQVENTEAFF. The CDR3, as DNA: TGTGCCATCAGTGGACAGGTAGAAAACACTGAAGCTTTCTTT.

V usage is TRBV9 and J usage is TRBJ2-1; 8 bases are shared with TRBD2. The CDR3 loop spans 17 amino acids. Germline V gene lookup returns CDR1 SGDLS and CDR2 YYNGEE. Trimming cost V 0 bases and J 7 bases; bases outside gene matches: 12. This CDR3 reads CASSVDGLAGPMNEQFF. The CDR3 DNA follows: TGTGCCAGCAGCGTAGACGGGCTAGCGGGCCCAATGAATGAGCAGTTCTTC. The variable domain in full, with the rest retrieved from reference TRBV9 and TRBJ2-1, is DSGVTQTPKHLITATGQRVTLRCSPRSGDLSVYWYQQSLDQGLQFLIQYYNGEERAKGNILERFSAQQFPDLHSELNLSSLELGDSALYFCASSVDGLAGPMNEQFFGPGTRLTVL.

This chain joins TRBV30 and TRBJ1-1, with TRBD1 matching 7 bases. With 3 bases clipped from V and 4 bases from J, the junction kept 11 bases outside the gene matches. In germline, CDR1 is GTSNPN, CDR2 SVGIG (reference sequence). The CDR3 totals 15 residues. The CDR3: CAWSGRDRVGTEAFF. The CDR3 DNA sequence: TGTGCCTGGAGCGGGCGCGACAGGGTCGGCACTGAAGCTTTCTTT.

The sample holds a few counts of this clone. The V and J genes are TRBV4-1 and TRBJ2-7, with 12 bases identical to TRBD2. Looked up from germline, CDR1 is MGHRA and CDR2 is YSYEKL. The CDR3 spans 16 residues. V lost 0 bases and J lost 3; bases outside the gene matches: 3. The CDR3 bases are TGCGCCAGCAGCCAAGAACTAGCGGGAGGAGGCTACGAGCAGTACTTC. Amino acids: CASSQELAGGGYEQYF.

The chain couples TRBV5-1 to TRBJ2-7; 11 bases line up with TRBD2. Germline loops: CDR1 SGHRS, CDR2 YFSETQ. With V trimmed by 0 bases and J by 0 bases, 5 bases remained unmatched. This CDR3 is 17 amino acids long. DNA for the CDR3: TGCGCCAGCAGCTTGGTGGTAGCGGGAGGGAGCTCCTACGAGCAGTACTTC. This encodes CASSLVVAGGSSYEQYF.

V is TRBV4-2 and J is TRBJ2-3, with TRBD2 matching over 8 bases. The CDR3 spans 16 residues. Trimming at V came to 2 bases and at J to 2 bases, leaving 6 bases not matched to a gene. CDR1 is LGHNA and CDR2 is YNFKEQ in the germline V gene. CDR3 region: CASSQSTGLDTDTQYF. DNA of the CDR3: TGTGCCAGCAGCCAAAGTACGGGACTAGACACAGATACGCAGTATTTT.

The V gene is TRBV15, the J gene TRBJ1-6; D uncertain. Germline lookup yields CDR1 LNHNV and CDR2 YYDKDF (reference sequence). Deletions cut 1 base from V and 10 bases from J, with 8 bases between. The CDR3 has 13 residues. The CDR3 bases are TGTGCCACCAGCAGAGTACAGAGCTCACCCCTCCACTTT. It yields the protein CATSRVQSSPLHF.

The chain employs TRBV29-1 and TRBJ1-3; 9 nucleotides agree with TRBD1. CDR3 size: 14 residues. J was trimmed by 2 bases and V by 7 bases; bases with no gene match: 6. The germline V gene has CDR1 SQVTM and CDR2 ANQGSEA. The CDR3 nucleotides are TGCAGCGGGGAGACAGGGGGAACTGGAAACACCATATATTTT. Amino acid sequence: CSGETGGTGNTIYF. Together with reference TRBV29-1 and TRBJ1-3, the CDR3 gives the full variable domain: SAVISQKPSRDICQRGTSLTIQCQVDSQVTMMFWYRQQPGQSLTLIATANQGSEATYESGFVIDKFPISRPNLTFSTLTVSNMSPEDSSIYLCSGETGGTGNTIYFGEGSWLTVV.